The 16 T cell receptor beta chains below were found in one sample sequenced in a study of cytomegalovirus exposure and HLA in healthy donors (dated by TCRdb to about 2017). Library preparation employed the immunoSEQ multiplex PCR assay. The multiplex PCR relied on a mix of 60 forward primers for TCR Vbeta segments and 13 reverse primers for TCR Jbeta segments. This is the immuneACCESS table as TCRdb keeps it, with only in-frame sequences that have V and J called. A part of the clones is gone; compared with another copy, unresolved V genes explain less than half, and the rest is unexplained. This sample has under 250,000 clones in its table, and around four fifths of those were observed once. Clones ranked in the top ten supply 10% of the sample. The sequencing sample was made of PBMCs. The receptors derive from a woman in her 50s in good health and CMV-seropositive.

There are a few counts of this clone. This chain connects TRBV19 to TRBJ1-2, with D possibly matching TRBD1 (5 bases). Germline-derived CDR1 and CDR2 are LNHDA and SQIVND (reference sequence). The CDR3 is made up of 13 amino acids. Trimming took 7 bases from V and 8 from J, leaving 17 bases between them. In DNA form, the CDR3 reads TGTGCCAGTACCGACCGGGGGGTCGGGGGCTACACCTTC. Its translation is CASTDRGVGGYTF.

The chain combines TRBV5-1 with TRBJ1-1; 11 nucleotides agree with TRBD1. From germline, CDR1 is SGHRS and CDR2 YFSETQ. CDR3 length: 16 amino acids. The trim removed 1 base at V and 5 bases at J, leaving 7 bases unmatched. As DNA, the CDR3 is TGCGCCAGCAGCTTGCTAAGGGACAGGGGGGATACTGAAGCTTTCTTT. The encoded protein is CASSLLRDRGDTEAFF.

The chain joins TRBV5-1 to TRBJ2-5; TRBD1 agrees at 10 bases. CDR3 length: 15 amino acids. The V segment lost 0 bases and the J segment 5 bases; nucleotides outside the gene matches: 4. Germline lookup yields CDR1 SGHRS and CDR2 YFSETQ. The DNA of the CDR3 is TGCGCCAGCAGCTTGGAAGCGACAGGGGGCGAGACCCAGTACTTC. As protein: CASSLEATGGETQYF.

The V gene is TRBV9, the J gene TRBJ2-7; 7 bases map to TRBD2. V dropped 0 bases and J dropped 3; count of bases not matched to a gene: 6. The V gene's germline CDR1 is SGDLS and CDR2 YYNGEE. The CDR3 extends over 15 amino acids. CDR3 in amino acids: CASSVGTRRNYEQYF. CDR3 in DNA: TGTGCCAGCAGCGTAGGGACTAGGAGGAACTACGAGCAGTACTTC.

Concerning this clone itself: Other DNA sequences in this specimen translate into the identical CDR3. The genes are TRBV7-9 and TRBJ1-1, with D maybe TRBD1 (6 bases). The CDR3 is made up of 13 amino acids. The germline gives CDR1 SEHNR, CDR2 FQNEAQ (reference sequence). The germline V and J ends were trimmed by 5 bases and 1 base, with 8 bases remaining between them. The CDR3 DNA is TGTGCCAGCAGCCTACAGGGGAACACTGAAGCTTTCTTT. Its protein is CASSLQGNTEAFF. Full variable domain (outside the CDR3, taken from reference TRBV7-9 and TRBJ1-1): DTGVSQNPRHKITKRGQNVTFRCDPISEHNRLYWYRQTLGQGPEFLTYFQNEAQLEKSRLLSDRFSAERPKGSFSTLEIQRTEQGDSAMYLCASSLQGNTEAFFGQGTRLTVV.

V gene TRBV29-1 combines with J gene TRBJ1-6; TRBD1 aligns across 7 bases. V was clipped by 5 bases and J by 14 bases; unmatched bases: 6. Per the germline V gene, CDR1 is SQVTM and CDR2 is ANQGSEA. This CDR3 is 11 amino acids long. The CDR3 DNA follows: TGCAGCGTTCTTACAGGGGCGGCCCTCCACTTT. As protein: CSVLTGAALHF. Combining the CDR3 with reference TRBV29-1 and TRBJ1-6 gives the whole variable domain SAVISQKPSRDICQRGTSLTIQCQVDSQVTMMFWYRQQPGQSLTLIATANQGSEATYESGFVIDKFPISRPNLTFSTLTVSNMSPEDSSIYLCSVLTGAALHFGNGTRLTVT.

The CDR3 region is CASSQVIGLDGYTF. The DNA of the CDR3 is TGCGCCAGCAGCCAAGTAATCGGGTTGGATGGCTACACCTTC. The chain combines TRBV4-1 with TRBJ1-2; no clear D gene. CDR3 length equals 14 residues. Trimming took 1 base from V and 6 from J, leaving 12 bases between them. Germline assignment: CDR1 MGHRA and CDR2 YSYEKL.

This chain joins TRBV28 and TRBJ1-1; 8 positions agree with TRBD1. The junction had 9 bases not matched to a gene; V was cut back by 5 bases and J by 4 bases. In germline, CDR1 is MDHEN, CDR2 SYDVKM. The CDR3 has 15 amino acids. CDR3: CASSPRQGSSTEAFF. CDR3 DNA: TGTGCCAGCAGTCCCCGACAGGGGTCGTCCACTGAAGCTTTCTTT.

The CDR3 nucleotides are TGTGCCAGCAGCATGAGACCGGGACTAGCGGGGGGAGATACGCAGTATTTT. Protein: CASSMRPGLAGGDTQYF. The J gene is TRBJ2-3, the V gene TRBV9; 15 bases align to TRBD2. CDR3 length: 17 amino acids. CDR1 is SGDLS, CDR2 YYNGEE, per germline. V dropped 4 bases and J dropped 5; count of bases not matched to a gene: 8.

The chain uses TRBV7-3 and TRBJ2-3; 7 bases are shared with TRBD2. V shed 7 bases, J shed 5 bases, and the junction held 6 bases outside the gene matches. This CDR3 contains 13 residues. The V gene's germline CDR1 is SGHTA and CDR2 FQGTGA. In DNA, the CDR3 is TGTGCCAGCACAGACTCGGGGGGAGATACGCAGTATTTT. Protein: CASTDSGGDTQYF. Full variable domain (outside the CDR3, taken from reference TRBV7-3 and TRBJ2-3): GAGVSQTPSNKVTEKGKYVELRCDPISGHTALYWYRQSLGQGPEFLIYFQGTGAADDSGLPNDRFFAVRPEGSVSTLKIQRTERGDSAVYLCASTDSGGDTQYFGPGTRLTVL.

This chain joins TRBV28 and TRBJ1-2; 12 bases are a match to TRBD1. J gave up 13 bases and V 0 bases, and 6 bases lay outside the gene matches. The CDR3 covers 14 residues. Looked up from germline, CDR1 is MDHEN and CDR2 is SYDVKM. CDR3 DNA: TGTGCCAGCAGTTTATGGGGGACAGGGGGCAGCGGCACCTTC. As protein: CASSLWGTGGSGTF.

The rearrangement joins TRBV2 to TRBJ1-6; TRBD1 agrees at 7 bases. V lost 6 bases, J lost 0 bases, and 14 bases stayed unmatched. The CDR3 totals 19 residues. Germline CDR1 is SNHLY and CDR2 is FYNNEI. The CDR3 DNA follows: TGTGCCAGCAGAGACCACCTCGGACAGGCGAGCTCCTATAATTCACCCCTCCACTTT. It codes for CASRDHLGQASSYNSPLHF. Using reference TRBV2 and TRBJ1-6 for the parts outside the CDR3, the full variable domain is EPEVTQTPSHQVTQMGQEVILRCVPISNHLYFYWYRQILGQKVEFLVSFYNNEISEKSEIFDDQFSVERPDGSNFTLKIRSTKLEDSAMYFCASRDHLGQASSYNSPLHFGNGTRLTVT.

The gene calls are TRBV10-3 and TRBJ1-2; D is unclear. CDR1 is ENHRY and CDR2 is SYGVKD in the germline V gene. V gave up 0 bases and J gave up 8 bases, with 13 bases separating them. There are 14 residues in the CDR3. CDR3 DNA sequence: TGTGCCATCAGTGAGTCCGGAGCAGCACGGGGCTACACCTTC. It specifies CAISESGAARGYTF.

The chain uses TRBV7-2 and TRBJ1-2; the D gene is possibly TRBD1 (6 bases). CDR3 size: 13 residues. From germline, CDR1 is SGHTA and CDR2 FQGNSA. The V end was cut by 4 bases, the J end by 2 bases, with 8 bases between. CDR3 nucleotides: TGTGCCAGCAGCTCAGGACAGAACTATGGCTACACCTTC. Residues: CASSSGQNYGYTF.

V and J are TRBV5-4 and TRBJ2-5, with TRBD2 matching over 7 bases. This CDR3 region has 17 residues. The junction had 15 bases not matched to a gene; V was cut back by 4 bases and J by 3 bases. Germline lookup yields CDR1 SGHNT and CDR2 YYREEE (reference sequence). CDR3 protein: CASSHTVGLAEKETQYF. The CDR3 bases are TGTGCCAGCAGCCACACCGTTGGGCTAGCGGAGAAAGAGACCCAGTACTTC.

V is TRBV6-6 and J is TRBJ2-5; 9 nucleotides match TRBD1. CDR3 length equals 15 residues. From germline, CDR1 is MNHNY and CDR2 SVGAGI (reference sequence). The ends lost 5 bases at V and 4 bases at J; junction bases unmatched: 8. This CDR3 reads CASSPGQGLRETQYF. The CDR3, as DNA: TGTGCCAGCAGTCCGGGACAGGGTTTACGAGAGACCCAGTACTTC.